Following are 8 T cell receptor beta chains from one sample sequenced in a study of early T cells in non-severe SARS-CoV-2 infection. MiXCR, run by TCRdb on the 5' RACE reads, gives a single entry per CDR3 protein. Of over 25,000 distinct CDR3 sequences in the sample, roughly 5.4% are singletons; the top ten hold 0.92%. The sequenced sample consisted of whole blood. The receptors originated from an adult who was a healthcare worker with PCR-confirmed SARS-CoV-2 infection or an uninfected control (not recorded which).

This clonotype occurred many times. This chain links TRBV6-6 with TRBJ2-1, with TRBD2 as a possible D gene (6 bases). Germline-derived CDR1 and CDR2 are MNHNY and SVGAGI (reference sequence). The CDR3 is 14 residues long. With 7 bases removed from V and 6 bases from J, the gap between germline ends came to 16 bases. The CDR3 here is CASKAGSGSNEQFF. CDR3 nucleotide sequence: TGTGCCAGCAAGGCGGGATCCGGCAGCAATGAGCAGTTCTTC.

This clonotype has a count of ten or more. The rearrangement links TRBV11-2 to TRBJ2-7; 8 bases are shared with TRBD1. The germline gives CDR1 SGHAT, CDR2 FQNNGV. The junction had 9 bases not matched to a gene; V was cut back by 2 bases and J by 3 bases. This CDR3 has 16 amino acids. CDR3 sequence reads: CASSLNPQDRGYEQYF. As DNA, the CDR3 is TGTGCCAGCAGCTTAAACCCCCAAGACAGGGGCTACGAGCAGTACTTC.

Note on this clonotype: A much larger clone is a single base away; this may be a read error. This chain joins TRBV6-5 and TRBJ2-5; 9 nucleotides agree with TRBD2. The V gene's germline CDR1 is MNHEY and CDR2 SVGAGI. V gave up 2 bases and J gave up 7 bases; unmatched junction bases: 14. This CDR3 comprises 17 residues. CDR3 DNA sequence: TGTGCCAGCAGTTACGTCGGGACTAGCAGGATTTTTGGGACCCAGTACTTC. This translates into CASSYVGTSRIFGTQYF.

This clonotype was counted a few times. The chain recombines TRBV27 with TRBJ2-3, with D possibly being TRBD1 (6 bases). There are 16 residues in the CDR3. V shed 2 bases and J shed 4 bases, with 16 bases lying between them. The V gene's germline CDR1 is MNHEY and CDR2 SMNVEV (reference sequence). CDR3 sequence: CASSLVWGPIADTQYF. CDR3 DNA sequence: TGTGCCAGCAGTTTAGTTTGGGGGCCGATAGCAGATACGCAGTATTTT.

This clonotype showed up many times. This sequence joins TRBV10-3 and TRBJ1-5; D call uncertain. This CDR3 has 13 residues. Germline CDR1 is ENHRY and CDR2 is SYGVKD. V dropped 6 bases and J dropped 4 bases, with 10 bases sitting between them. The CDR3 DNA follows: TGTGCCATCAGGGGAGATTTAAATCAGCCCCAGCATTTT. Its protein is CAIRGDLNQPQHF.

In its sample, this clonotype was seen a few times. The chain employs TRBV7-2 and TRBJ2-3, with 8 bases aligning to TRBD2. J was trimmed by 0 bases and V by 2 bases; bases with no gene match: 7. CDR1 and CDR2 (germline): SGHTA, FQGNSA. This CDR3 comprises 17 residues. The CDR3 DNA is TGTGCCAGCAGCTTAAACGGGAGGGCTACTAGCACAGATACGCAGTATTTT. Its protein product is CASSLNGRATSTDTQYF.

Many counts were recorded for this clonotype. V and J are TRBV20-1 and TRBJ2-5; 8 bases map to TRBD1. With V trimmed by 0 bases and J by 2 bases, 11 bases remained unmatched. The length of the CDR3 is 17 residues. Germline assignment: CDR1 DFQATT and CDR2 SNEGSKA (reference sequence). In DNA form, the CDR3 reads TGCAGTGCTAGAGAGTCCCAGGGGGCGTTTGCGCAAGAGACCCAGTACTTC. It yields the protein CSARESQGAFAQETQYF.

This clonotype has ten or more counts. The genes are TRBV3-1 and TRBJ2-6; D ambiguous. In germline, CDR1 is LGHDT, CDR2 YNNKEL (reference sequence). The V end lost 3 bases, the J end lost 0 bases, and 3 bases lay between the germline ends. CDR3 length: 14 amino acids. CDR3 sequence reads: CASSHGSGANVLTF. CDR3 DNA sequence: TGTGCCAGCAGCCACGGCTCTGGGGCCAACGTCCTGACTTTC.